This is a list of T cell receptor beta chains from one sample in a study of blood T cells in healthy people across ages. One entry per CDR3 protein results from TCRdb running MiXCR on the 5' RACE reads. The sample records almost 550,000 distinct CDR3 sequences, around 24% being singletons. These records were also assigned to another study, of T cells of mothers and their children.

Specimen: blood. Receptors were obtained from a boy aged 5-17 years in good health. Both conserved end residues are part of each CDR3. The D gene is left open where the match is weak. Clone size is given for some rows only: seen once, a few or many times, or a class if the clone is expanded.

TRBV29-1	TRBJ1-1	NA	NA	TGCAACGTTGAACAGTTGGGGACTGAAGCTTTCTTT	CNVEQLGTEAFF
TRBV4-3	TRBJ2-4	few	TRBD2	TGCGCCAGCAGCCAATCTCCGGGACTAGCGGGGGTCGGGGACATTCAGTACTTC	CASSQSPGLAGVGDIQYF
TRBV2	TRBJ2-1	few	NA	TGTGCCAGCAGTGAGTTGGGGACACGGTACAATGAGCAGTTCTTC	CASSELGTRYNEQFF
TRBV7-2	TRBJ2-7	few	NA	TGTGCCAGCAGCTCTCCAGGGTTTAGCAACGAGCAGTACTTC	CASSSPGFSNEQYF
TRBV7-2	TRBJ2-7	NA	NA	TGTGCCAGCAGCTCCGGGCCGGGTGTAACCTACGAGCAGTACTTC	CASSSGPGVTYEQYF
TRBV5-5	TRBJ1-4	NA	NA	TGTGCCAGCAGCCCAAGGTCGGGTGAAAAACTGTTTTTT	CASSPRSGEKLFF
TRBV6-1	TRBJ2-2	few	TRBD1	TGTGCCAGCTGTCGAGGACAGGGGAGGTGCACCGGGGAGCTGTTTTTT	CASCRGQGRCTGELFF
TRBV6-2/TRBV6-3	TRBJ2-2	NA	NA	TGTGCCAGCAGAGCTAGCACCTCGAACACCGGGGAGCTGTTTTTT	CASRASTSNTGELFF
TRBV5-1	TRBJ2-3	few	NA	TGCGCCAGCAGCTTGGAAGGTAGAGACGATACGCAGTATTTT	CASSLEGRDDTQYF
TRBV29-1	TRBJ2-1	few	NA	TGCAGCGCACTCGAGGGGTACAATGAGCAGTTCTTC	CSALEGYNEQFF
TRBV6-1	TRBJ2-6	NA	TRBD1	TGTGCCAGCAGTGTTTATGACAGGGGAGGATACCGACCTACTGGGGCCAACGTCCTGACTTTC	CASSVYDRGGYRPTGANVLTF
TRBV7-9	TRBJ1-5	once	NA	TGTGCCAGCACCGGCAGGGGCGGTCAGCCCCAGCATTTT	CASTGRGGQPQHF
TRBV30	TRBJ2-1	NA	TRBD2	TGTGCCTGGAGCGTACCGGGCGGGGGGGCCTTCAATGAGCAGTTCTTC	CAWSVPGGGAFNEQFF
TRBV12-3/TRBV12-4	TRBJ2-5	NA	TRBD1	TGTGCCAGTTCCGCGACAGGGGCTGAAGAGACCCAGTACTTC	CASSATGAEETQYF
TRBV6-2/TRBV6-3	TRBJ2-1	NA	NA	TGTGCCAGCAGTTACCCTGGGACCAACAATGAGCAGTTCTTC	CASSYPGTNNEQFF
TRBV4-1	TRBJ2-4	NA	NA	TGCGCCAGCAGCCAACCAACCAGGCCTCTAGCCAAAAACATTCAGTACTTC	CASSQPTRPLAKNIQYF
TRBV7-2	TRBJ2-5	NA	NA	TGTGCCAGCAGCCGGGGGACAGTGGAGACCCAGTACTTC	CASSRGTVETQYF
TRBV7-2	TRBJ2-1	once	NA	TGTGCCAGCAGCTTAGGGCCGGCCCTGCCCTACAATGAGCAGTTCTTC	CASSLGPALPYNEQFF
TRBV20-1	TRBJ2-7	few	NA	TGCAGTGCTAAGGCAGTGGGGGCCTACGAGCAGTACTTC	CSAKAVGAYEQYF
TRBV6-1	TRBJ2-5	NA	TRBD2	TGTGCCAGCAGCCCGGGGTCGCTAGCGGGCTTGGAGACCCAGTACTTC	CASSPGSLAGLETQYF
TRBV5-6	TRBJ2-6	many	TRBD1	TGTGCCAGCACCCCCGGGACAGCCTTCGCTGGGGCCAACGTCCTGACTTTC	CASTPGTAFAGANVLTF
TRBV14	TRBJ1-3	few	NA	TGTGCCAGCAGCCATTGGAACTCTGGAAACACCATATATTTT	CASSHWNSGNTIYF
TRBV12-5	TRBJ1-1	NA	NA	TGTGCTAGTGGTTTTATAGCCCCGCGATTAAGTATCGCTGAAGCTTTCTTT	CASGFIAPRLSIAEAFF
TRBV15	TRBJ2-7	NA	NA	TGTGCCACCAGCAGGGCTCTCTCGACCGGGTACTACGAGCAGTACTTC	CATSRALSTGYYEQYF
TRBV4-3	TRBJ2-7	few	TRBD1	TGCGCCAGCAGCCAAGAGTGGGACAGGGGCTACGAGCAGTACTTC	CASSQEWDRGYEQYF
TRBV19	TRBJ2-7	many	TRBD2	TGTGCCAGTAGTATATCCGGGACTAGCGGGAGTGACGAGCAGTACTTC	CASSISGTSGSDEQYF
TRBV9	TRBJ2-1	few	NA	TGTGCCAGCAGCGCTCAGGATCCCAGGGACAATGAGCAGTTCTTC	CASSAQDPRDNEQFF
TRBV28	TRBJ1-5	NA	NA	TGTGCCAGCATCACCCCTGGACCCGATAGCAATCAGCCCCAGCATTTT	CASITPGPDSNQPQHF
TRBV7-9	TRBJ2-6	NA	NA	TGTGCCAGCAGCTTAGGGGCGTCTGGGGGATCCGGGGCCAACGTCCTGACTTTC	CASSLGASGGSGANVLTF
TRBV28	TRBJ2-7	few	NA	TGTGCCAGCGGTGAGACCTACGAGCAGTACTTC	CASGETYEQYF
TRBV2	TRBJ2-5	few	TRBD1	TGTGCCAGCAGTGGACAGGGGACCAACCAAGAGACCCAGTACTTC	CASSGQGTNQETQYF
TRBV27	TRBJ1-4	few	NA	TGTGCCAGCGCATTAAAATTTAATGAAAAACTGTTTTTT	CASALKFNEKLFF
TRBV4-3	TRBJ1-1	NA	NA	TGCGCCAGCAGCTCCGACAGGTACACTGAAGCTTTCTTT	CASSSDRYTEAFF
TRBV7-2	TRBJ2-3	few	NA	TGTGCCAGCAGCTTAGGAAGTTTGGCCCAAGGGCTGACAGATACGCAGTATTTT	CASSLGSLAQGLTDTQYF
TRBV20-1	TRBJ2-3	few	NA	TGCAGTGCCCCCAACGAGGGGATTACAGATACGCAGTATTTT	CSAPNEGITDTQYF
TRBV6-6	TRBJ2-3	few	NA	TGTGCCAGCACCCGTGGGGGGCGCTTCCAACCAGATACGCAGTATTTT	CASTRGGRFQPDTQYF
TRBV13	TRBJ2-3	once	NA	TGTGCCAGCAGCTCGGACAGAACACTAGATACGCAGTATTTT	CASSSDRTLDTQYF
TRBV6-4	TRBJ1-5	few	NA	TGTGCCAGCAGAAAAACGAACAGGGTTAGCAATCAGCCCCAGCATTTT	CASRKTNRVSNQPQHF
TRBV4-3	TRBJ2-3	few	NA	TGCGCCAGCAGCCAAGAACGGGTGGACACAGATACGCAGTATTTT	CASSQERVDTDTQYF